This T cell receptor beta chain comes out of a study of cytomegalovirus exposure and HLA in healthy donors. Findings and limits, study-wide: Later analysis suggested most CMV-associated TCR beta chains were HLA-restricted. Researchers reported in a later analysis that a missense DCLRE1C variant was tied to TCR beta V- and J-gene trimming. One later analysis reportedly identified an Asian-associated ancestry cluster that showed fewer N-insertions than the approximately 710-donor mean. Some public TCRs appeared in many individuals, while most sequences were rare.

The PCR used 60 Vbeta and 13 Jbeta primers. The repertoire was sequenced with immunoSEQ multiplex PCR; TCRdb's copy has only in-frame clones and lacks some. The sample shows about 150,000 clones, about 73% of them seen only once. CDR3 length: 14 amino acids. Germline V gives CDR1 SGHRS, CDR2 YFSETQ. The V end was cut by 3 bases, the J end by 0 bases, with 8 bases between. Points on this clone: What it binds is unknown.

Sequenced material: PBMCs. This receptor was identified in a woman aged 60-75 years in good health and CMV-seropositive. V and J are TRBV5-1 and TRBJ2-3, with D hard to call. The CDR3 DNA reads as TGCGCCAGCAGCTCAGCGACTAGCACAGATACGCAGTATTTT. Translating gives CASSSATSTDTQYF. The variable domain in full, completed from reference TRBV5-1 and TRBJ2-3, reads KAGVTQTPRYLIKTRGQQVTLSCSPISGHRSVSWYQQTPGQGLQFLFEYFSETQRNKGNFPGRFSGRQFSNSRSEMNVSTLELGDSALYLCASSSATSTDTQYFGPGTRLTVL.